This is a list of T cell receptor beta chains from one sample in a study of OX40 agonist ivuxolimab in advanced cancers. Only in-frame clones appear in the TCRdb table, and some are missing; sequencing was by immunoSEQ multiplex PCR. The sample records some 80,000 clones, 92% being singletons. The sequencing used CD4+ or CD8+ T cells sorted from blood, collected in a trial of the OX40 agonist ivuxolimab. Receptor source: an adult with an advanced solid tumor such as melanoma, head and neck, liver or kidney cancer. Each CDR3 is given with its conserved first and last residue. The D gene is left open where the match is weak. Clone sizes are given selectively: once, few, many, or a class where the clone is expanded.

clone size,CDR3 length,D gene,V gene,J gene,CDR3 DNA,CDR3 protein
.,15,.,TRBV9,TRBJ1-1,TGTGCCAGCAGCCGGGACCCACTGGAGGACACTGAAGCTTTCTTT,CASSRDPLEDTEAFF
.,14,.,TRBV27,TRBJ2-7,TGTGCCAGCAGTTTATCGTGGGACACCTACGAGCAGTACTTC,CASSLSWDTYEQYF
.,14,TRBD1,TRBV5-6,TRBJ1-3,TGTGCCAGCAGTAACAGGGGGCGAGGAAACACCATATATTTT,CASSNRGRGNTIYF
.,16,.,TRBV5-1,TRBJ2-3,TGCGCCAGCAGCCGCCCCGGCAGGGAAAGCACAGATACGCAGTATTTT,CASSRPGRESTDTQYF
.,16,TRBD2,TRBV11-2,TRBJ2-3,TGTGCCAGCAGCTTCACTAGCGCTGTAGGCATAGATACGCAGTATTTT,CASSFTSAVGIDTQYF
.,15,.,TRBV4-2,TRBJ1-2,TGTGCCAGCAGCCAAGGGGACTCTAGCACGTTTGGCTACACCTTC,CASSQGDSSTFGYTF
once,16,TRBD1,TRBV19,TRBJ2-3,TGTGCCAGTAAACCCCTACATGGACAGGGGATGGATACGCAGTATTTT,CASKPLHGQGMDTQYF
.,13,.,TRBV6-6,TRBJ1-2,TGTGCCAGCAGTTACCTGGGTTGGGGTGGCTACACCTTC,CASSYLGWGGYTF
.,16,TRBD2,TRBV5-1,TRBJ2-2,TGCGCCAGCAGCCCGGGACTAGCGGGAGATCCCGGGGAGCTGTTTTTT,CASSPGLAGDPGELFF
.,14,.,TRBV29-1,TRBJ1-4,TGCAGCGTGACTGTTATGTCTACGGTTGAAAAACTGTTTTTT,CSVTVMSTVEKLFF
.,15,.,TRBV6-1,TRBJ2-7,TGTGCCAGCACTCCGCTAGGCCCGGCGCCTTACGAGCAGTACTTC,CASTPLGPAPYEQYF
.,15,.,TRBV10-3,TRBJ1-1,TGTGCCACCAGCCCGGGCGGTAACATGAACACTGAAGCTTTCTTT,CATSPGGNMNTEAFF
few,15,.,TRBV28,TRBJ1-1,TGTGCCAGCAGTTCTACAGGGAACATGAACACTGAAGCTTTCTTT,CASSSTGNMNTEAFF